This passage covers 21 T cell receptor beta chains from one sample sequenced in a study of molecular identifiers for immune sequencing clone quantification. TCRdb re-derived calls from the PCR reads in MiXCR, one entry per CDR3 protein. Of roughly 90,000 distinct CDR3 sequences listed, roughly 20% are singletons. The sequencing input was naive CD8+ T cells from blood, with Jurkat cell RNA spiked in. Subset described: FACS-sorted CD8+CD4-CCR7+CD45RA+ naive T cells. These receptors all come from a human donor in good health. Some libraries in this study had Jurkat cell RNA spiked in.

This clonotype was recorded only once. A much more abundant neighbour one base away suggests this may be a read error. This rearrangement joins TRBV10-3 to TRBJ2-5; 7 bases align to TRBD2. From germline, CDR1 is ENHRY and CDR2 SYGVKD. The CDR3 length is 16 residues. The CDR3 nucleotides read TGTGCCATCAGTGAGGAAGGGCTAGCGGCTCAAGGGACCCAGTACTTC. The encoded protein is CAISEEGLAAQGTQYF.

This clonotype was picked up many times. V and J are TRBV20-1 and TRBJ2-4; TRBD2 matches at 10 bases. The germline V gene encodes CDR1 DFQATT and CDR2 SNEGSKA (reference sequence). The V segment lost 6 bases and the J segment 6 bases; nucleotides outside the gene matches: 5. This CDR3 is 13 amino acids long. The CDR3 bases are TGCAGTGCGCTCACTAGCGGGGTAAACATTCAGTACTTC. Protein sequence: CSALTSGVNIQYF.

The sample holds many counts of this clonotype. V usage is TRBV30 and J usage is TRBJ1-3; D is ambiguous. The V gene's germline CDR1 is GTSNPN and CDR2 SVGIG (reference sequence). V was pared by 2 bases and J by 0 bases, with 11 bases between. The length of the CDR3 is 15 residues. The CDR3 sequence: CAWSLGRSSGNTIYF. CDR3 nucleotides: TGTGCCTGGAGTCTTGGACGGAGCTCTGGAAACACCATATATTTT.

Many counts were recorded for this clonotype. The DNA of the CDR3 is TGTGCCAGCAGTTGGGGAGGGGGTCGGACTGAAGCTTTCTTT. Protein: CASSWGGGRTEAFF. The chain combines TRBV28 with TRBJ1-1, with TRBD1 as a possible D gene (6 bases). This CDR3 contains 14 residues. Trimming pared 4 bases from V and 5 bases from J, leaving 14 bases between. Germline V gene data show CDR1 as MDHEN and CDR2 as SYDVKM.

As regards this clonotype: One base away lies a much larger clone, so this may be a sequencing read error. The DNA is left out, because the CDR3 cannot be placed on it with certainty; the CDR3 is given as TCRdb lists it. The chain links TRBV11-2 to TRBJ2-7; the table gives TRBD1 as D, unverified against the DNA. The CDR3 is 16 residues long, counting both termini. Germline CDR1 reads SGHAT; CDR2 reads FQNNGV. The CDR3 sequence: CASSLEVGQGTYERYF.

This clonotype was seen repeatedly, ten times or more. The rearrangement uses TRBV6-2 or TRBV6-3 and TRBJ2-7, with a weak D call TRBD2 (6 bases). CDR3 length: 15 amino acids. CDR1 MNHEY and CDR2 SVGEGT come from the germline V gene. Trimming removed 5 bases at V and 7 bases at J, with 21 bases between. The CDR3 loop reads CASSPTLSGAREQYF. DNA for the CDR3: TGTGCCAGCAGTCCCACCCTCTCGGGAGCGCGTGAGCAGTACTTC.

On this clonotype: A clone one base away is much larger, so this may be a read error. The genes are TRBV7-8 and TRBJ1-6; no definite D call. Germline loops: CDR1 SGHVS, CDR2 FQNEAQ. The CDR3 covers 14 residues. V lost 5 bases and J 7 bases, leaving 12 bases between the germline ends. DNA for the CDR3: TGTGCCAGCAGCGCGGACCTTACGAATTCACCCCTCCACTTT. As protein: CASSADLTNSPLHF. Together with reference TRBV7-8 and TRBJ1-6, the CDR3 gives the full variable domain: GAGVSQSPRYKVAKRGQDVALRCDPISGHVSLFWYQQALGQGPEFLTYFQNEAQLDKSGLPSDRFFAERPEGSVSTLKIQRTQQEDSAVYLCASSADLTNSPLHFGNGTRLTVT.

V gene TRBV6-6 combines with J gene TRBJ2-5, with D maybe TRBD2 (5 bases). This CDR3 spans 16 amino acids. Looked up from germline, CDR1 is MNHNY and CDR2 is SVGAGI (reference sequence). V lost 2 bases and J lost 4, with 17 bases in between. The CDR3 protein is CASSYTSGGWLETQYF. The CDR3 DNA is TGTGCCAGCAGTTACACGTCAGGAGGATGGTTAGAGACCCAGTACTTC.

This clonotype was found many times. This CDR3 is CASSPRDLSRAFF. The CDR3 DNA reads as TGTGCCAGCAGCCCCCGGGACCTCAGTCGAGCTTTCTTT. The V call is TRBV9, the J call TRBJ1-1; a weak D match, TRBD1 (5 bases). V lost 4 bases to trimming and J lost 10 bases, with 17 bases between them. The CDR3 runs to 13 residues. Looked up from germline, CDR1 is SGDLS and CDR2 is YYNGEE.

CDR3 in amino acids: CASSQERQTSTDTQYF. CDR3 nucleotide sequence: TGCGCCAGCAGCCAAGAGAGACAGACTAGCACAGATACGCAGTATTTT. The chain is built from TRBV4-3 and TRBJ2-3, with D possibly matching TRBD1 (5 bases). V was trimmed by 0 bases and J by 0 bases, leaving 10 bases between them. CDR1 and CDR2 (germline): LGHNA, YSLEER. This CDR3 has 16 residues.

In its sample, this clonotype was seen many times. The chain combines TRBV20-1 with TRBJ2-1, with 11 positions matching TRBD2. V lost 0 bases and J lost 1; bases outside the gene matches: 5. The CDR3 covers 17 residues. Germline V gene lookup returns CDR1 DFQATT and CDR2 SNEGSKA (reference sequence). The CDR3 DNA follows: TGCAGTGCTAGAGACCCAACTAGCGGGAGTTCCTACAATGAGCAGTTCTTC. Translating it yields CSARDPTSGSSYNEQFF.

This clonotype was picked up many times. The chain uses TRBV7-8 and TRBJ2-3, with 8 bases that match TRBD2. The CDR3 has 16 residues. V shed 5 bases, J shed 2 bases, and the junction held 9 bases outside the gene matches. Germline V gene data show CDR1 as SGHVS and CDR2 as FQNEAQ. CDR3 sequence: CASSPSLAGHTDTQYF. DNA of the CDR3: TGTGCCAGCAGCCCCTCCCTAGCGGGTCACACAGATACGCAGTATTTT.

The chain carries TRBV7-7 and TRBJ2-5; 7 positions agree with TRBD1. The CDR3 is made up of 15 amino acids. Trimming took 5 bases from V and 2 from J; bases not matched to a gene: 8. Germline values: CDR1 SSHAT, CDR2 FNYEAQ (reference sequence). The CDR3 loop reads CASSHSWGQQETQYF. The DNA for the CDR3 is TGTGCCAGCAGCCACTCTTGGGGACAGCAAGAGACCCAGTACTTC.

This clonotype was detected only once. This clone may be a read error of a much larger clone one base away. The chain is built from TRBV20-1 and TRBJ2-1; 8 nucleotides match TRBD2. CDR1 is DFQATT and CDR2 is SNEGSKA in the germline V gene (reference sequence). The CDR3 has 18 residues. The CDR3 is CSARSPAGEARSSNEQFF. The CDR3 bases are TGCAGTGCTAGAAGCCCAGCGGGGGAAGCCCGCTCCTCCAATGAGCAGTTCTTC.

The V and J genes are TRBV20-1 and TRBJ2-7; TRBD1 matches at 9 bases. The CDR3 has 14 residues. J was trimmed by 6 bases and V by 6 bases; bases with no gene match: 12. The germline V gene has CDR1 DFQATT and CDR2 SNEGSKA (reference sequence). The DNA for the CDR3 is TGCAGTGCCACCCCTCGGACAGGGGAGCGCGAGCAGTACTTC. It translates to CSATPRTGEREQYF.

This clonotype was seen a handful of times. V is TRBV27 and J is TRBJ1-1, with TRBD1 identical over 8 bases. The V and J ends lost 4 bases and 0 bases, in that order; junction bases with no gene match: 4. The CDR3 is 15 amino acids. Germline lookup yields CDR1 MNHEY and CDR2 SMNVEV (reference sequence). CDR3 DNA sequence: TGTGCCAGCAGTTCCACGACAGGGGTGAACACTGAAGCTTTCTTT. This sequence encodes CASSSTTGVNTEAFF.

The sample holds many counts of this clonotype. This rearrangement joins TRBV7-8 to TRBJ1-2; D call uncertain. Trimming removed 3 bases from V and 5 bases from J, with 16 bases in between. Germline CDR1 and CDR2: SGHVS and FQNEAQ. The CDR3 sequence is 15 residues long. CDR3 sequence: CASSFLYEGLYGYTF. The CDR3 nucleotides read TGTGCCAGCAGCTTCCTATATGAGGGCTTATATGGCTACACCTTC.

The table lists this clonotype with many counts. The chain has TRBV12-3 or TRBV12-4 and TRBJ2-3; 8 nucleotides align to TRBD2. The V segment lost 8 bases and the J segment 2 bases; nucleotides outside the gene matches: 6. The CDR3 loop spans 14 amino acids. CDR3 protein: CASYRAGVTDTQYF. Written as DNA, the CDR3 is TGTGCCAGCTACCGAGCGGGGGTCACAGATACGCAGTATTTT.

At least ten counts were recorded for this clonotype. The gene calls are TRBV30 and TRBJ2-3; D is undetermined. Germline CDR1 and CDR2: GTSNPN and SVGIG (reference sequence). There are 14 residues in the CDR3. Trimming left V 0 bases short and J 5 bases short, with 12 bases between. CDR3 protein: CAWSVLAEVDTQYF. The CDR3 nucleotides are TGTGCCTGGAGTGTACTTGCGGAAGTAGATACGCAGTATTTT.

In this sample, this clonotype turned up many times. The gene calls are TRBV7-2 and TRBJ2-5; D tentatively fits TRBD1 or TRBD2 (7 bases each). The ends were cut back, 7 bases at V and 2 bases at J, with 14 bases in the middle. Germline-derived CDR1 and CDR2 are SGHTA and FQGNSA. CDR3 size: 14 residues. The CDR3 here is CASTQGGGQETQYF. The CDR3, as DNA: TGTGCCAGCACCCAGGGGGGGGGGCAAGAGACCCAGTACTTC.

This clonotype was seen ten or more times. This chain connects TRBV28 to TRBJ2-1; D may be TRBD1 (6 bases). The CDR3 extends over 14 amino acids. Germline-derived CDR1 and CDR2 are MDHEN and SYDVKM. V was pared by 2 bases and J by 5 bases, with 10 bases between. DNA for the CDR3: TGTGCCAGCAGTTTAATCGGACAGAACAATGAGCAGTTCTTC. Protein: CASSLIGQNNEQFF.